This T cell receptor (beta chain) was captured by sequencing in a study of blood T cells in healthy people across ages. This clonotype turned up a few times. Combining a sample-barcoded 5' primer with a J-beta primer mix, a second PCR ran for roughly 7 to 11 cycles. Using its own MiXCR run on the 5' RACE reads, TCRdb lists one record per CDR3 protein. The sample has approximately 690,000 distinct CDR3 sequences, over 40% seen once. V lost 4 bases and J lost 4; bases outside the gene matches: 6. CDR1 KGHDR and CDR2 SFDVKD come from the germline V gene. The CDR3 is made up of 17 amino acids. The total RNA that was extracted per sample amounted to at least 5 micrograms.

The receptor was isolated from an elderly man in good health. What was sequenced was blood. V is TRBV24-1 and J is TRBJ2-3, with 14 nucleotides matching TRBD2. The CDR3 loop reads CATSDPGTSGRSDTQYF. The CDR3 nucleotides are TGTGCCACCAGTGACCCCGGGACTAGCGGGAGATCAGATACGCAGTATTTT.